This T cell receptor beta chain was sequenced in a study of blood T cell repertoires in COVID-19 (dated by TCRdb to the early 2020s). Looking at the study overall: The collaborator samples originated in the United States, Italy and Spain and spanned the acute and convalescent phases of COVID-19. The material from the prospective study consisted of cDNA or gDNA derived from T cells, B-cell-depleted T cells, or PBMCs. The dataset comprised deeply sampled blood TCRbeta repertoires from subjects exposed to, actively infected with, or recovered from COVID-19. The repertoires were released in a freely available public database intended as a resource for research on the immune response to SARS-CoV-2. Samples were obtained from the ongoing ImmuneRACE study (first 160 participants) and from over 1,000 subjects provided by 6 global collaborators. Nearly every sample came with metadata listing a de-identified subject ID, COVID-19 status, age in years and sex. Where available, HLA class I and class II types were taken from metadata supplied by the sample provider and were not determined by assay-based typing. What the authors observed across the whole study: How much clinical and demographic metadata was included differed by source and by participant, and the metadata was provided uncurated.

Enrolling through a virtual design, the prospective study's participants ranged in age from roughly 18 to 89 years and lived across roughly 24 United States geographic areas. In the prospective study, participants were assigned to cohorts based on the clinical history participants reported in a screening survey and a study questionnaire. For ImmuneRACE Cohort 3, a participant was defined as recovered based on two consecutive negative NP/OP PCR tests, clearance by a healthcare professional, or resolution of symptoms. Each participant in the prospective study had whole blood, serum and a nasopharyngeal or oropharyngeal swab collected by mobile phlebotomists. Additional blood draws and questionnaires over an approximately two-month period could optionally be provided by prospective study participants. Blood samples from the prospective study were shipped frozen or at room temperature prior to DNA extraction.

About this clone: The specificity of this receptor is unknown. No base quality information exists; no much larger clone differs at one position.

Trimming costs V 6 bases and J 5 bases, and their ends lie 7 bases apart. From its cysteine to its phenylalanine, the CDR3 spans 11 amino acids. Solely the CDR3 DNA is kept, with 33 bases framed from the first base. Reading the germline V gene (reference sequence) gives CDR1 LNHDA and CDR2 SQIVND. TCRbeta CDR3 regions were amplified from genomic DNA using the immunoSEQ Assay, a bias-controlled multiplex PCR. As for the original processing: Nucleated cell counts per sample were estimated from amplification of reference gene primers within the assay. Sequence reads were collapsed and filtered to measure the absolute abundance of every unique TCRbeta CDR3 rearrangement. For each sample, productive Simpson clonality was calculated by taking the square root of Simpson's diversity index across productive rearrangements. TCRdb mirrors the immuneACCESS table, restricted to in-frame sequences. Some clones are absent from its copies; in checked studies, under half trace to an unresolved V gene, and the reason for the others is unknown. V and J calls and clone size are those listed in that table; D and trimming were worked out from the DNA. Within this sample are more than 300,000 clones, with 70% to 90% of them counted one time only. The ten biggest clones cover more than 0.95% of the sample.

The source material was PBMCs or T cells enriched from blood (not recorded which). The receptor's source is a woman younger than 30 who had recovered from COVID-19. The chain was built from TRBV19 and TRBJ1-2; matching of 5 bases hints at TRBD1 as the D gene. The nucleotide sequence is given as TGTGCCAGTAGAGCAGGGTATGGCTACACCTTC. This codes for CASRAGYGYTF.